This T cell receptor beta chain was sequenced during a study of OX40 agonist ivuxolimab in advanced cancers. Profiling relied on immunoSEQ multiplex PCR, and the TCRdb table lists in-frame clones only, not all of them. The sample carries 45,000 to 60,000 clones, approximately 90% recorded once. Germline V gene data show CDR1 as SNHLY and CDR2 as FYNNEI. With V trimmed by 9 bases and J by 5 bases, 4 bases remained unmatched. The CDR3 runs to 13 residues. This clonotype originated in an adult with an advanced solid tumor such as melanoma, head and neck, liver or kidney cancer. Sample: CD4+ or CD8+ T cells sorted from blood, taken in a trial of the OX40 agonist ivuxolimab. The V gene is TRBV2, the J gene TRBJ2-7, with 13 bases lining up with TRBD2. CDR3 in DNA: TGTGCCAGTAGGACTAGCGGGAGTGACGAGCAGTACTTC. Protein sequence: CASRTSGSDEQYF.